The present entry profiles one T cell receptor (beta chain) with its context. Here immunoSEQ multiplex PCR was the method, and the copy in TCRdb shows in-frame clones only, minus some. This table holds 380,000 or so clones, approximately 86% found once. The CDR3 loop spans 13 amino acids. Germline V gene lookup returns CDR1 DFQATT and CDR2 SNEGSKA (reference sequence). The V gene lost 3 bases and the J gene lost 3 bases, with 8 bases spanning the gap. This entry belongs to a study of blood T cell repertoires in COVID-19. This sequence joins TRBV20-1 and TRBJ1-4; D gene unclear. The source of this sequence is a woman in her thirties or forties with acute COVID-19. Sequencing was carried out using PBMCs or T cells enriched from blood (not recorded which). The CDR3 nucleotides are TGCAGTGCTAGTTCTGCGGCTAATGAAAAACTGTTTTTT. As protein: CSASSAANEKLFF.